This T cell receptor beta chain was identified in a study of shared clonotypes between healthy human individuals. Whole-study results and caveats: Memory subsets generally showed lower estimated richness than naive subsets.

This clone was counted only a few times. Its antigen is not known. Clones were sequenced by immunoSEQ multiplex PCR, and TCRdb holds only the in-frame ones, with some missing. The sample lists under 700,000 clones, roughly 95% occurring once. The germline gives CDR1 MNHNY, CDR2 SVGAGI (reference sequence). The CDR3 spans 13 residues. Trimming removed 2 bases from V and 5 bases from J, with 9 bases in between. CD8 cells regarded as naive lacked CD45RO, were positively chosen for CCR7, and omitted terminally differentiated effector memory CD45RA+ cells. This sequence joins TRBV6-6 and TRBJ1-1; D not resolved. Sequenced input: naive CD8+ T cells sorted from blood. The TCR comes from a woman between 25 and 40 years old in good health. This chain's CDR3 is CASSYTDSTEAFF. CDR3 bases: TGTGCCAGCAGTTACACTGATAGTACTGAAGCTTTCTTT.